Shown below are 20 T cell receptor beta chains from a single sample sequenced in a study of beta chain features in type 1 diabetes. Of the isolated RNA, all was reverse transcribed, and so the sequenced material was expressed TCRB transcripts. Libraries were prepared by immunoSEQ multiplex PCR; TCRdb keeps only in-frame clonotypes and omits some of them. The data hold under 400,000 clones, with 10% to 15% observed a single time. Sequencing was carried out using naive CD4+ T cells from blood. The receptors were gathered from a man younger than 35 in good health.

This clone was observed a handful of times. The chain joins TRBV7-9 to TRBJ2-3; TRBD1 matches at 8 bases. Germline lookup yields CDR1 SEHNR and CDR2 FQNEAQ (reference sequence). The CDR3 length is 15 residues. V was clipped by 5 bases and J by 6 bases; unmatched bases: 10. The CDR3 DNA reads TGTGCCAGCAGCCCCGGACAGGGTCGAGTGGATACGCAGTATTTT. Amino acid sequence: CASSPGQGRVDTQYF.

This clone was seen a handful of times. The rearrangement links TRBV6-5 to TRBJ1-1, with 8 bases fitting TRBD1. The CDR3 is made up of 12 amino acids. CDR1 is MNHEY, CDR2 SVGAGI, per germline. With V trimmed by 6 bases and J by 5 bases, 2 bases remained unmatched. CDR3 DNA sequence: TGTGCCAGCAGCCGACAGGGGACTGAAGCTTTCTTT. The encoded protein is CASSRQGTEAFF.

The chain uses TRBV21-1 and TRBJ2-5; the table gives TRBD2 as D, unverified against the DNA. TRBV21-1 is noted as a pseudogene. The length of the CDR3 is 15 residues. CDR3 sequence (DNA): TGTGCCAGCAGCAAGGGAGCTGAGCAAAAAGAGACCCAGTACTTC. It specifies CASSKGAEQKETQYF.

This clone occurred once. The CDR3: CAISLGTGGESEAFF. In DNA form, the CDR3 reads TGTGCCATCAGCCTAGGGACAGGGGGGGAGTCTGAAGCTTTCTTT. V gene TRBV10-3 combines with J gene TRBJ1-1; 11 nucleotides agree with TRBD1. Germline V lookup: CDR1 ENHRY, CDR2 SYGVKD. The V gene end was trimmed by 6 bases and the J gene end by 6 bases; junction bases not matched to a gene: 9. The CDR3 sequence is 15 residues long.

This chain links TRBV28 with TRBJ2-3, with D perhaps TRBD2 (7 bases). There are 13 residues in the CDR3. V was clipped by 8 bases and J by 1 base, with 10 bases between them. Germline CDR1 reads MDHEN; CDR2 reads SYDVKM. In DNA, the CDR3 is TGTGCCAGCCGGGGGGCGCGCACAGATACGCAGTATTTT. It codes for CASRGARTDTQYF.

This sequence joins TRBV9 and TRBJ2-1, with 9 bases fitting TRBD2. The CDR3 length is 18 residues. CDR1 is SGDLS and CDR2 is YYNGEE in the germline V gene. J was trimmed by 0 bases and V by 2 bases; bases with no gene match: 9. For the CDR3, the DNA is TGTGCCAGCAGCGTGAAGGTGGGTAGCGGGAGCTCCTACAATGAGCAGTTCTTC. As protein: CASSVKVGSGSSYNEQFF. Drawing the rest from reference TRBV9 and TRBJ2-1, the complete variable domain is DSGVTQTPKHLITATGQRVTLRCSPRSGDLSVYWYQQSLDQGLQFLIQYYNGEERAKGNILERFSAQQFPDLHSELNLSSLELGDSALYFCASSVKVGSGSSYNEQFFGPGTRLTVL.

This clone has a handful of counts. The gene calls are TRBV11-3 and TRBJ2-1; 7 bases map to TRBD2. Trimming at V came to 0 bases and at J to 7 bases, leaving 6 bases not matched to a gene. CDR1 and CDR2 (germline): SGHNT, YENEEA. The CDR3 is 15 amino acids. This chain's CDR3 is CASSLEGGTVNEQFF. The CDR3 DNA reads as TGTGCCAGCAGCTTAGAGGGGGGGACGGTAAATGAGCAGTTCTTC.

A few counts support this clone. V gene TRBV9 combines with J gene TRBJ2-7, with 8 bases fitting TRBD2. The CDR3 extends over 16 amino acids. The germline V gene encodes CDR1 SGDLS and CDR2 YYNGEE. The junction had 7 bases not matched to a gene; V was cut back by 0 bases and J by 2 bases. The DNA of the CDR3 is TGTGCCAGCAGCGTAGAGGGTAGCGGGGTGACCTACGAGCAGTACTTC. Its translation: CASSVEGSGVTYEQYF.

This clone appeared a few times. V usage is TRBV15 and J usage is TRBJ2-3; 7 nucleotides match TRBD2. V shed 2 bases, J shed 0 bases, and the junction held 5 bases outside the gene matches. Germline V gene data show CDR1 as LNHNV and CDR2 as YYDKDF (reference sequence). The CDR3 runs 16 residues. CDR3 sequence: CATSRFAGASTDTQYF. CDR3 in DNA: TGTGCCACCAGCAGATTTGCGGGAGCTAGCACAGATACGCAGTATTTT.

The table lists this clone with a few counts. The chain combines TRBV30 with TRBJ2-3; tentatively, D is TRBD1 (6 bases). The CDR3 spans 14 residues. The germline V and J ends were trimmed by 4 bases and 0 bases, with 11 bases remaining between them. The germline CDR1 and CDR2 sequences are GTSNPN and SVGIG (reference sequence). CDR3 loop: CAWNSDRSTDTQYF. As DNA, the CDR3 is TGTGCCTGGAATAGTGACAGGAGCACAGATACGCAGTATTTT.

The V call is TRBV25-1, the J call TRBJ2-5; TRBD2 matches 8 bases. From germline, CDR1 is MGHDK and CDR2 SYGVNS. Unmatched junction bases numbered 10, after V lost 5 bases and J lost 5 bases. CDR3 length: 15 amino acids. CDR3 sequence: CASSISSGGRETQYF. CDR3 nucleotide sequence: TGTGCCAGCAGTATATCCTCCGGCGGGAGGGAGACCCAGTACTTC.

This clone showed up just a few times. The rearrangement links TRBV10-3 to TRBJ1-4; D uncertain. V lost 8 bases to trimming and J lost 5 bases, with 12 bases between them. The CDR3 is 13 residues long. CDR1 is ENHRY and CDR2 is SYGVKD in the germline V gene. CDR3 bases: TGTGCCATCGCCGCGAATTCAAATGAAAAACTGTTTTTT. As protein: CAIAANSNEKLFF.

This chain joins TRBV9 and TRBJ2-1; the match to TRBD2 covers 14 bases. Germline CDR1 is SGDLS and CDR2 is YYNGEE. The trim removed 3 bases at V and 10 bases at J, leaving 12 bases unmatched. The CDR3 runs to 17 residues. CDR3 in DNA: TGTGCCAGCAGCGAGGGGGGACTAGCGGGAGCAGTGCGGGAGCAGTTCTTC. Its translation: CASSEGGLAGAVREQFF. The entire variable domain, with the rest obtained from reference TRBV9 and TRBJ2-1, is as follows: DSGVTQTPKHLITATGQRVTLRCSPRSGDLSVYWYQQSLDQGLQFLIQYYNGEERAKGNILERFSAQQFPDLHSELNLSSLELGDSALYFCASSEGGLAGAVREQFFGPGTRLTVL.

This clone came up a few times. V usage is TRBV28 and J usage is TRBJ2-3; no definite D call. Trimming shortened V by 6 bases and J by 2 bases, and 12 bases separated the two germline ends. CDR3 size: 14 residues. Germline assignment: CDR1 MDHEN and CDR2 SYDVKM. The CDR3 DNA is TGTGCCAGCAGAAAGAGTGGGCCCACAGATACGCAGTATTTT. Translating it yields CASRKSGPTDTQYF.

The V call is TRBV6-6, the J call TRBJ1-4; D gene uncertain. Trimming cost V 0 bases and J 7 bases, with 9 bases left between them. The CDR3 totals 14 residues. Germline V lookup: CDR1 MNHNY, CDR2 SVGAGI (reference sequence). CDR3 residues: CASSYSNQAEKLFF. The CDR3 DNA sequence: TGTGCCAGCAGTTACTCAAATCAGGCTGAAAAACTGTTTTTT.

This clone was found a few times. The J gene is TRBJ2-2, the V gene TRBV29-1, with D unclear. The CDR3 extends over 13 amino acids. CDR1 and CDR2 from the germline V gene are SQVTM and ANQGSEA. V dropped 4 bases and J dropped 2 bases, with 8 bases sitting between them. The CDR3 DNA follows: TGCAGCGTTGTTACAGTAAACACCGGGGAGCTGTTTTTT. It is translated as CSVVTVNTGELFF.

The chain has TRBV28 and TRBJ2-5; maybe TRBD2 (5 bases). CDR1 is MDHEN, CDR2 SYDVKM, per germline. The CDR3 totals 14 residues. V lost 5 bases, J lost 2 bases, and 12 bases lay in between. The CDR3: CASSDPGNQETQYF. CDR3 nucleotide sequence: TGTGCCAGCAGTGACCCGGGAAATCAAGAGACCCAGTACTTC.

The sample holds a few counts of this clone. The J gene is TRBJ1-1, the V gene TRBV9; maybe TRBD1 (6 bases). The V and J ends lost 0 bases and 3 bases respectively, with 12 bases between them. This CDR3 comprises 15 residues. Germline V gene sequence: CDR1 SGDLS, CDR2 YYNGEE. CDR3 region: CASSVADRMDTEAFF. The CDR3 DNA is TGTGCCAGCAGCGTAGCTGACAGGATGGACACTGAAGCTTTCTTT.

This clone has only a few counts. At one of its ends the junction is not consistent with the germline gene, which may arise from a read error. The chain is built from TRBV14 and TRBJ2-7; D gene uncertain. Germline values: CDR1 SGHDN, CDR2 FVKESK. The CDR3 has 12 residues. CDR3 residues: CASSLYLRFFIF. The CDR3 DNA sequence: TGTGCCAGCAGCCTCTATCTTCGGTTCTTCATCTTC.

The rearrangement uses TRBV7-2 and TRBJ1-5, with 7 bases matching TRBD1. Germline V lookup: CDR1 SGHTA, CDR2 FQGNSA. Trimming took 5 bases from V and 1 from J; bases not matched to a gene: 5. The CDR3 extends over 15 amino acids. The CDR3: CASSLDRRSNQPQHF. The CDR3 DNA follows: TGTGCCAGCAGCCTGGACAGGCGGAGCAATCAGCCCCAGCATTTT.